This entry lists 32 T cell receptor beta chains sequenced from one sample in a study of blood T cells in healthy people across ages. The use of a sample-barcoded 5' primer and a J-beta primer mix characterized a second PCR of about 6 to 11 cycles. TCRdb re-derived calls from the 5' RACE reads in MiXCR, one entry per CDR3 protein. The sample consists of 1.6 million or so distinct CDR3 sequences, around 35% of them appearing once. Sequences were obtained from blood. The receptors were sampled from a young woman in good health.

The rearrangement uses TRBV28 and TRBJ2-7, with D perhaps TRBD1 or TRBD2 (5 bases each). Germline V CDR1 and CDR2: MDHEN, SYDVKM. The CDR3 has 17 residues. V was trimmed by 7 bases and J by 1 base, leaving 23 bases between them. CDR3 sequence: CASMGDPRLPRSYEQYF. CDR3 DNA sequence: TGTGCCAGCATGGGGGACCCGCGCCTGCCAAGATCCTACGAGCAGTACTTC.

This chain connects TRBV7-2 to TRBJ1-6; D remains unclear. V lost 3 bases, J lost 6 bases, and 15 bases lay in between. Germline values: CDR1 SGHTA, CDR2 FQGNSA. The length of the CDR3 is 16 residues. CDR3: CASSFWASPLNSPLHF. In DNA form, the CDR3 reads TGTGCCAGCAGCTTTTGGGCCTCACCCCTTAATTCACCCCTCCACTTT. The whole variable domain, remainder taken from reference TRBV7-2 and TRBJ1-6, is GAGVSQSPSNKVTEKGKDVELRCDPISGHTALYWYRQSLGQGLEFLIYFQGNSAPDKSGLPSDRFSAERTGGSVSTLTIQRTQQEDSAVYLCASSFWASPLNSPLHFGNGTRLTVT.

This clonotype is a singleton in its sample. The chain is built from TRBV10-1 and TRBJ2-2; D unclear. Germline assignment: CDR1 WNHNN and CDR2 SYGVQD (reference sequence). With 3 bases removed from V and 3 bases from J, the gap between germline ends came to 8 bases. The CDR3 consists of 14 residues. The CDR3 region is CASSETVDTGELFF. The DNA of the CDR3 is TGCGCCAGCAGTGAAACAGTTGACACCGGGGAGCTGTTTTTT.

This clonotype occurred a few times. The chain links TRBV5-6 to TRBJ2-5, with 9 bases that match TRBD1. The V gene end was trimmed by 3 bases and the J gene end by 5 bases; junction bases not matched to a gene: 11. Germline V gene lookup returns CDR1 SGHDT and CDR2 YYEEEE. This CDR3 has 16 amino acids. The CDR3 DNA sequence: TGTGCCAGCAGCTCCTTGAGGGACAGGGTGGTGGAGACCCAGTACTTC. It yields the protein CASSSLRDRVVETQYF.

On this clonotype itself: A read error may produce the germline difference seen at one junction end. The V gene is TRBV19, the J gene TRBJ2-7; no clear D gene. This CDR3 is built from 13 residues. The V gene's germline CDR1 is LNHDA and CDR2 SQIVND (reference sequence). CDR3 amino acids: CASSIEVYYEQYF. The CDR3 DNA sequence: TGCGCCAGTAGTATAGAAGTGTACTACGAGCAGTACTTC.

CDR3 amino acids: CASRIGGTGFNEQFF. The CDR3 DNA reads as TGTGCCAGCAGGATAGGCGGGACAGGGTTTAATGAGCAGTTCTTC. This sequence joins TRBV4-2 and TRBJ2-1, with 9 bases lining up with TRBD1. The CDR3 extends over 15 amino acids. Losses at the gene ends were 6 bases for V and 7 bases for J; bases not matched to a gene: 10. Germline CDR1 is LGHNA and CDR2 is YNFKEQ.

The chain couples TRBV6-5 to TRBJ1-1, with D possibly being TRBD1 (6 bases). Per the germline V gene, CDR1 is MNHEY and CDR2 is SVGAGI. The length of the CDR3 is 16 residues. V lost 4 bases and J lost 5, with 20 bases in between. Written as DNA, the CDR3 is TGTGCCAGCAGTTCACCCGACTTGAGGGGGAGAACTGAAGCTTTCTTT. It specifies CASSSPDLRGRTEAFF.

The table lists this clonotype with a few counts. The chain recombines TRBV9 with TRBJ2-1, with 10 bases matching TRBD1. In germline, CDR1 is SGDLS, CDR2 YYNGEE. The CDR3 length is 15 residues. The V and J ends lost 4 bases and 7 bases, in that order; junction bases with no gene match: 8. The CDR3 DNA reads as TGTGCCAGCAGCTTGGGGGGACAGGGGCTAAATGAGCAGTTCTTC. The encoded protein is CASSLGGQGLNEQFF. Full variable domain (missing parts from reference TRBV9 and TRBJ2-1): DSGVTQTPKHLITATGQRVTLRCSPRSGDLSVYWYQQSLDQGLQFLIQYYNGEERAKGNILERFSAQQFPDLHSELNLSSLELGDSALYFCASSLGGQGLNEQFFGPGTRLTVL.

The V gene is TRBV5-1, the J gene TRBJ2-3; 8 positions agree with TRBD2. The V segment lost 0 bases and the J segment 2 bases; nucleotides outside the gene matches: 2. The CDR3 contains 15 residues. Germline CDR1 is SGHRS and CDR2 is YFSETQ. The CDR3 loop reads CASSLEAGVTDTQYF. The CDR3 DNA reads as TGCGCCAGCAGCTTGGAAGCGGGAGTCACAGATACGCAGTATTTT.

This clonotype was detected a few times. The chain has TRBV20-1 and TRBJ1-2; 11 bases line up with TRBD1. The V and J ends lost 3 bases and 4 bases, in that order; junction bases with no gene match: 4. This CDR3 is 14 amino acids long. Germline CDR1 reads DFQATT; CDR2 reads SNEGSKA (reference sequence). The CDR3 coding sequence is TGCAGTGCTAGGGACAGGGGGCGCATCTATGGCTACACCTTC. Protein: CSARDRGRIYGYTF.

This clonotype was detected a few times. The CDR3 spells CAISEGQISGNTIYF. CDR3 DNA: TGTGCCATCAGTGAGGGACAGATCTCTGGAAACACCATATATTTT. This chain connects TRBV10-3 to TRBJ1-3; a possible D gene is TRBD1 (6 bases). The V gene lost 2 bases and the J gene lost 0 bases, with 8 bases spanning the gap. This CDR3 region has 15 residues. CDR1 ENHRY and CDR2 SYGVKD come from the germline V gene.

This clonotype was detected only a few times. The chain combines TRBV12-3 or TRBV12-4 with TRBJ2-3; TRBD2 agrees at 9 bases. Germline trimming cut 7 bases from V and 2 bases from J; bases unmatched to any gene: 7. The CDR3 is made up of 15 amino acids. The CDR3 DNA reads TGTGCCAGCAAGCCGACTAGCGGATCCACAGATACGCAGTATTTT. Translating gives CASKPTSGSTDTQYF.

This clonotype appeared a few times. The V call is TRBV19, the J call TRBJ2-1, with D perhaps TRBD2 (6 bases). CDR3 size: 14 residues. Trimming pared 4 bases from V and 9 bases from J, leaving 16 bases between. Germline V lookup: CDR1 LNHDA, CDR2 SQIVND (reference sequence). The CDR3 sequence is CASSNSGGASEQFF. CDR3 nucleotide sequence: TGTGCCAGTAGTAATAGCGGAGGGGCGAGTGAGCAGTTCTTC.

The chain is built from TRBV20-1 and TRBJ2-1, with 7 nucleotides matching TRBD2. The CDR3 has 12 residues. The germline CDR1 and CDR2 sequences are DFQATT and SNEGSKA (reference sequence). V trimming: 3 bases; J trimming: 6 bases; junction bases outside the gene matches: 2. The DNA for the CDR3 is TGCAGTGCTAGTCGACTAGCCAATGAGCAGTTCTTC. Translating gives CSASRLANEQFF.

This clonotype has more than one count but fewer than ten. The chain joins TRBV20-1 to TRBJ2-6; D is perhaps TRBD1 or TRBD2 (5 bases each). V was trimmed by 0 bases and J by 0 bases, leaving 18 bases between them. Germline-derived CDR1 and CDR2 are DFQATT and SNEGSKA (reference sequence). This CDR3 has 19 residues. The CDR3 loop is CSARDAGRVLTSGANVLTF. The CDR3 DNA sequence: TGCAGTGCTAGAGATGCGGGCAGGGTGTTGACCTCTGGGGCCAACGTCCTGACTTTC.

This clonotype was recorded a few times. This sequence joins TRBV7-9 and TRBJ1-2; no firm D call. Germline V gives CDR1 SEHNR, CDR2 FQNEAQ (reference sequence). The CDR3 is 15 residues long. V shed 8 bases and J shed 3 bases, with 19 bases lying between them. CDR3 loop: CASLRGIGLDYGYTF. CDR3 coding DNA: TGTGCCAGCTTACGTGGTATCGGTTTGGACTATGGCTACACCTTC.

This clonotype was observed a few times. The V and J genes are TRBV4-1 and TRBJ1-2, with unresolved D. Trimming took 1 base from V and 7 from J, leaving 16 bases between them. The germline V gene encodes CDR1 MGHRA and CDR2 YSYEKL. The CDR3 consists of 15 residues. DNA for the CDR3: TGCGCCAGCAGCCAAGTACAGATCTTAAGTGGTGGCTACACCTTC. This codes for CASSQVQILSGGYTF.

In its sample, this clonotype was seen a few times. The rearrangement uses TRBV5-1 and TRBJ2-1; D is tentatively TRBD1 or TRBD2 (6 bases each). Between the trimmed V and J ends, which lost 1 base and 0 bases, there was a span of 11 bases. The CDR3 contains 16 residues. CDR1 and CDR2 (germline): SGHRS, YFSETQ. For the CDR3, the DNA is TGCGCCAGCAGCTTGACCGGGGGCGCCTCCTACAATGAGCAGTTCTTC. Amino acid sequence: CASSLTGGASYNEQFF.

As concerns this clonotype: This clone may be a read error of a much larger clone one base away. Without the conserved terminal phenylalanine or tryptophan, this CDR3 likely stems from a read error. This chain connects TRBV15 to TRBJ2-7; D is perhaps TRBD1 (5 bases). Per germline, CDR1 LNHNV and CDR2 YYDKDF (reference sequence). Trimming removed 4 bases at V and 1 base at J, with 8 bases between. The CDR3 has 13 amino acids. The CDR3 sequence is CATSTGWSYEQYC. For the CDR3, the DNA is TGTGCCACCAGCACAGGGTGGTCCTACGAGCAGTACTGC.

This clonotype was detected a few times. V is TRBV12-3 or TRBV12-4 and J is TRBJ2-5, with D possibly being TRBD1 (6 bases). With the DNA end fitting TRBJ2-7 better, the J assignment may be wrong. The CDR3 totals 14 residues. The CDR3 region is CASSIRDNEYEQYF. CDR3 DNA sequence: TGTGCCAGCAGCATCCGGGACAACGAGTACGAGCAGTACTTC.

This chain uses TRBV6-5 with TRBJ2-5; 10 bases are a match to TRBD2. CDR1 and CDR2 (germline): MNHEY, SVGAGI. Trimming at V came to 1 base and at J to 4 bases, leaving 6 bases not matched to a gene. The CDR3 length is 16 residues. CDR3 DNA sequence: TGTGCCAGCAGTTACTTTCTAGCGGGGGAACGAGAGACCCAGTACTTC. It specifies CASSYFLAGERETQYF.

This clonotype was detected once. The V call is TRBV14, the J call TRBJ2-7, with TRBD2 matching over 8 bases. This CDR3 contains 16 residues. V shed 2 bases and J 0 bases; nucleotides not matched to a gene: 6. Germline values: CDR1 SGHDN, CDR2 FVKESK. The CDR3 is CASSQRTSRLSYEQYF. As DNA, the CDR3 is TGTGCCAGCAGCCAAAGGACTAGCCGCCTCTCCTACGAGCAGTACTTC. The full variable domain, its missing parts supplied by reference TRBV14 and TRBJ2-7, is EAGVTQFPSHSVIEKGQTVTLRCDPISGHDNLYWYRRVMGKEIKFLLHFVKESKQDESGMPNNRFLAERTGGTYSTLKVQPAELEDSGVYFCASSQRTSRLSYEQYFGPGTRLTVT.

This clonotype was seen a handful of times. This chain connects TRBV29-1 to TRBJ1-3, with a weak D call TRBD1 (5 bases). The germline V gene encodes CDR1 SQVTM and CDR2 ANQGSEA. The V and J ends lost 6 bases and 4 bases respectively, with 10 bases between them. The CDR3 is 12 residues long. The DNA of the CDR3 is TGCAGCGTCGGGACTCGGGGAAACACCATATATTTT. Translating it yields CSVGTRGNTIYF.

Details on this clonotype: Relative to the germline gene, one junction end is altered; a read error may explain this. The chain is built from TRBV10-3 and TRBJ2-1; 8 nucleotides align to TRBD2. In germline, CDR1 is ENHRY, CDR2 SYGVKD. The CDR3 runs 15 residues. The CDR3 is CAISEVGTRNNEQFF. The CDR3 region has the DNA TGCGCCATCAGTGAGGTAGGGACTAGGAACAATGAGCAGTTCTTC.

The chain employs TRBV5-1 and TRBJ1-2; 7 positions agree with TRBD1. Germline loops: CDR1 SGHRS, CDR2 YFSETQ. The CDR3 contains 16 residues. Germline trimming cut 4 bases from V and 4 bases from J; bases unmatched to any gene: 13. This CDR3 reads CASSPGQPREPYGYTF. CDR3 coding DNA: TGCGCCAGCAGCCCGGGACAGCCGAGGGAACCCTATGGCTACACCTTC.

The sample holds a few counts of this clonotype. The chain joins TRBV5-1 to TRBJ2-5; a possible D gene is TRBD1 (6 bases). Trimming took off 0 bases at V and 0 bases at J, with 9 bases between the two ends. The CDR3 has 15 amino acids. The V gene's germline CDR1 is SGHRS and CDR2 YFSETQ. The CDR3 coding sequence is TGCGCCAGCAGCTTGGCCGGGACATACCAAGAGACCCAGTACTTC. As protein: CASSLAGTYQETQYF.

This CDR3 reads CASSLDTGASTDTQYF. The CDR3 coding sequence is TGCGCCAGCAGCTTGGACACAGGGGCTAGCACAGATACGCAGTATTTT. This rearrangement joins TRBV5-1 to TRBJ2-3; 7 nucleotides line up with TRBD1. V was clipped by 0 bases and J by 0 bases; unmatched bases: 4. Germline V lookup: CDR1 SGHRS, CDR2 YFSETQ. This CDR3 spans 16 amino acids.

In its sample, this clonotype was seen a few times. The chain recombines TRBV7-9 with TRBJ2-1; TRBD2 aligns across 12 bases. V trimming: 6 bases; J trimming: 5 bases; junction bases outside the gene matches: 8. The length of the CDR3 is 16 residues. The V gene's germline CDR1 is SEHNR and CDR2 FQNEAQ (reference sequence). The CDR3 region is CASSPSSGGANNEQFF. CDR3 DNA sequence: TGTGCCAGCAGTCCATCTAGCGGGGGGGCAAACAATGAGCAGTTCTTC.

The genes are TRBV7-3 and TRBJ2-3, with a tentative D call TRBD1 (6 bases). The V gene's germline CDR1 is SGHTA and CDR2 FQGTGA. Trimming left V 5 bases short and J 4 bases short, with 22 bases between. The CDR3 totals 17 residues. The CDR3 here is CASSPYSRGAKPDTQYF. The CDR3 nucleotides are TGTGCCAGCAGCCCATATTCCAGGGGCGCGAAACCAGATACGCAGTATTTT.

V is TRBV30 and J is TRBJ2-3, with TRBD1 matching 9 bases. The CDR3 runs to 12 residues. Germline CDR1 is GTSNPN and CDR2 is SVGIG (reference sequence). Trimming at V came to 5 bases and at J to 3 bases, leaving 0 bases not matched to a gene. The CDR3 DNA reads TGTGCCTGGGGGACAGGGACAGATACGCAGTATTTT. Translating it yields CAWGTGTDTQYF. Full variable domain (remainder filled in from reference TRBV30 and TRBJ2-3): SQTIHQWPATLVQPVGSPLSLECTVEGTSNPNLYWYRQAAGRGLQLLFYSVGIGQISSEVPQNLSASRPQDRQFILSSKKLLLSDSGFYLCAWGTGTDTQYFGPGTRLTVL.

This clonotype turned up a few times. J is TRBJ1-2 and V is TRBV5-4; D not certain. V lost 5 bases to trimming and J lost 8 bases, with 10 bases between them. Germline values: CDR1 SGHNT, CDR2 YYREEE (reference sequence). The CDR3 sequence is 11 residues long. As DNA, the CDR3 is TGTGCCAGCAGTCGGAAAGGGGGCTACACCTTC. Amino acids: CASSRKGGYTF.

This clonotype has just a few counts. The chain has TRBV20-1 and TRBJ2-7, with TRBD2 identical over 14 bases. Near its end, the DNA agrees better with TRBJ2-5, so the J call may be wrong. The germline CDR1 and CDR2 sequences are DFQATT and SNEGSKA (reference sequence). This CDR3 is built from 15 residues. DNA of the CDR3: TGCAGTGCAAAACCGACTAGCGGGGGGGGAGAGACCCAGTACTTC. This translates into CSAKPTSGGGETQYF.